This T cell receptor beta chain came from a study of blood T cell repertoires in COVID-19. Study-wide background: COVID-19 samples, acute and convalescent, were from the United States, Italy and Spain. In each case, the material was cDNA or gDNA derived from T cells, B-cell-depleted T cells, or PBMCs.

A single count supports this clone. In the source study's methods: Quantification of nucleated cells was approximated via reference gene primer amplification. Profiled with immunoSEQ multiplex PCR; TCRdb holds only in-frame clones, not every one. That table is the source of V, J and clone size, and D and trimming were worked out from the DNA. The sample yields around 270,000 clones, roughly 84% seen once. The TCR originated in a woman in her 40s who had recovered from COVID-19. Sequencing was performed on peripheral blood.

CDR3 DNA: TGTGCCAGCAGACCCACGGGATCGAACACCGGGGAGCTGTTTTTT. Protein: CASRPTGSNTGELFF. The chain joins TRBV11-2 to TRBJ2-2; D may be TRBD2 (5 bases). The CDR3 has 15 residues. Germline V gene lookup returns CDR1 SGHAT and CDR2 FQNNGV. The germline V and J ends were trimmed by 6 bases and 0 bases, with 11 bases remaining between them.